Shown below are 26 T cell receptor beta chains from a single sample sequenced in a study of cytomegalovirus exposure and HLA in healthy donors. PCR was performed using 60 Vbeta and 13 Jbeta primers. Assay: immunoSEQ multiplex PCR; the TCRdb copy retains only in-frame clones and omits some. The repertoire holds 100,000 to 150,000 clones, with roughly 80% as singletons. The sequencing sample was made of PBMCs. These receptors were obtained from a man aged 18 to 29 in good health and CMV-seropositive.

A word on this clone: In the same sample, other DNA sequences code for this CDR3. This chain joins TRBV5-1 and TRBJ1-1; D is undetermined. CDR3 length equals 13 residues. Trimming took 4 bases from V and 0 from J, leaving 7 bases between them. The V gene's germline CDR1 is SGHRS and CDR2 YFSETQ. The CDR3 DNA reads as TGCGCCAGCAGCCTTACAATGAACACTGAAGCTTTCTTT. This gives the protein CASSLTMNTEAFF. Variable domain in full (rest from reference TRBV5-1 and TRBJ1-1): KAGVTQTPRYLIKTRGQQVTLSCSPISGHRSVSWYQQTPGQGLQFLFEYFSETQRNKGNFPGRFSGRQFSNSRSEMNVSTLELGDSALYLCASSLTMNTEAFFGQGTRLTVV.

The V call is TRBV9, the J call TRBJ2-2; the D is unclear. V lost 4 bases and J lost 4, with 5 bases in between. The CDR3 is 12 residues long. Germline loops: CDR1 SGDLS, CDR2 YYNGEE. The chain's CDR3 is CASSLLTGELFF. As DNA, the CDR3 is TGTGCCAGCAGCTTACTCACCGGGGAGCTGTTTTTT. The full variable domain, rest sourced from reference TRBV9 and TRBJ2-2, is DSGVTQTPKHLITATGQRVTLRCSPRSGDLSVYWYQQSLDQGLQFLIQYYNGEERAKGNILERFSAQQFPDLHSELNLSSLELGDSALYFCASSLLTGELFFGEGSRLTVL.

The chain is built from TRBV2 and TRBJ2-7; possible D gene TRBD2, 5 bases. Trimming removed 0 bases from V and 2 bases from J, with 11 bases in between. Germline-derived CDR1 and CDR2 are SNHLY and FYNNEI. The CDR3 contains 15 residues. This CDR3 reads CASSEAYGLAYEQYF. In DNA form, the CDR3 reads TGTGCCAGCAGTGAAGCGTATGGACTCGCCTACGAGCAGTACTTC.

The V and J genes are TRBV27 and TRBJ2-1; TRBD2 matches at 9 bases. The CDR3 spans 15 residues. Looked up from germline, CDR1 is MNHEY and CDR2 is SMNVEV (reference sequence). V dropped 8 bases and J dropped 4; count of bases not matched to a gene: 9. As DNA, the CDR3 is TGTGCCAGCGGGAGTAGCGGGAGTTCTTACAATGAGCAGTTCTTC. This gives the protein CASGSSGSSYNEQFF.

Only a few counts were recorded for this clone. The V and J genes are TRBV5-4 and TRBJ1-1; D is uncertain. Germline lookup yields CDR1 SGHNT and CDR2 YYREEE (reference sequence). Trimming left V 0 bases short and J 0 bases short, with 9 bases between. The CDR3 length is 15 residues. The DNA for the CDR3 is TGTGCCAGCAGCTTGGACCCCGGGTTGAACACTGAAGCTTTCTTT. As protein: CASSLDPGLNTEAFF.

A note on this clone: A read error may produce the germline difference seen at one junction end. The chain combines TRBV18 with TRBJ1-1; TRBD1 aligns across 10 bases. CDR1 is KGHSH and CDR2 is LQKENI in the germline V gene. This CDR3 has 15 residues. CDR3: CASSPLWDRGRGAFF. CDR3 DNA sequence: TGTGCCAGCTCCCCACTATGGGACAGGGGACGTGGTGCTTTCTTT.

The V call is TRBV4-3, the J call TRBJ2-7; 8 bases agree with TRBD1. The CDR3 has 15 amino acids. The V segment lost 0 bases and the J segment 3 bases; nucleotides outside the gene matches: 4. The germline V gene has CDR1 LGHNA and CDR2 YSLEER. The CDR3 nucleotides are TGCGCCAGCAGCCAAGAATCCGGACAGGGCTACGAGCAGTACTTC. Protein product: CASSQESGQGYEQYF.

The chain recombines TRBV19 with TRBJ2-7; D is ambiguous. V gave up 4 bases and J gave up 1 base, with 11 bases separating them. The CDR3 runs to 14 residues. Germline-derived CDR1 and CDR2 are LNHDA and SQIVND (reference sequence). The CDR3 loop reads CASSKATDSYEQYF. The CDR3 nucleotides read TGTGCCAGTAGTAAAGCTACAGATTCCTACGAGCAGTACTTC.

This clone was found a few times. Different DNA sequences within this sample yield the same CDR3. The chain's CDR3 is CASSQVRGYEQYF. In DNA form, the CDR3 reads TGCGCCAGCAGCCAAGTCAGGGGCTACGAGCAGTACTTC. V gene TRBV4-1 combines with J gene TRBJ2-7, with D possibly being TRBD1 (6 bases). CDR1 is MGHRA and CDR2 is YSYEKL in the germline V gene. V lost 1 base, J lost 3 bases, and 7 bases lay in between. The CDR3 sequence is 13 residues long.

The chain joins TRBV5-1 to TRBJ2-3; TRBD2 matches at 7 bases. The CDR3 is 18 residues long. Germline CDR1 is SGHRS and CDR2 is YFSETQ. J lost 2 bases, V lost 0 bases, and 12 bases had no gene match. This CDR3 is CASSLASLAEALTDTQYF. The CDR3 DNA sequence: TGCGCCAGCAGCTTGGCTTCGCTAGCGGAGGCCCTCACAGATACGCAGTATTTT. Based on the CDR3 plus reference TRBV5-1 and TRBJ2-3, the full variable domain is KAGVTQTPRYLIKTRGQQVTLSCSPISGHRSVSWYQQTPGQGLQFLFEYFSETQRNKGNFPGRFSGRQFSNSRSEMNVSTLELGDSALYLCASSLASLAEALTDTQYFGPGTRLTVL.

This clone was seen once. CDR3 amino acids: CASSFPTGQTYNEQFF. In DNA form, the CDR3 reads TGTGCCAGCAGCTTCCCAACCGGACAGACCTACAATGAGCAGTTCTTC. This sequence joins TRBV5-6 and TRBJ2-1, with a weak D call TRBD1 (6 bases). The germline gives CDR1 SGHDT, CDR2 YYEEEE. The CDR3 extends over 16 amino acids. V lost 2 bases, J lost 2 bases, and 14 bases lay in between.

V is TRBV4-1 and J is TRBJ2-5; 10 bases map to TRBD2. After removal of 9 bases from V and 5 bases from J, the junction contained 21 bases not matched to a gene. CDR1 and CDR2 (germline): MGHRA, YSYEKL. The CDR3 loop spans 18 amino acids. The DNA for the CDR3 is TGCGCCAGTGGAAACCCATCGGGGAGCGGGGGGGCCTGGGAGACCCAGTACTTC. It specifies CASGNPSGSGGAWETQYF.

There are a few counts of this clone. This chain links TRBV27 with TRBJ1-1; TRBD1 agrees at 7 bases. This CDR3 has 14 residues. Unmatched junction bases numbered 14, after V lost 5 bases and J lost 11 bases. The germline V gene has CDR1 MNHEY and CDR2 SMNVEV (reference sequence). The CDR3 nucleotides are TGTGCCAGCAGTGAGGGGACAGCCTCAGCGGGCGCTTTCTTT. This encodes CASSEGTASAGAFF.

This clone came up once. The chain has TRBV4-1 and TRBJ2-7; D uncertain. This CDR3 spans 13 amino acids. Germline lookup yields CDR1 MGHRA and CDR2 YSYEKL. The V and J ends lost 1 base and 2 bases respectively, with 6 bases between them. CDR3 nucleotides: TGCGCCAGCAGCCAAGGAGTAGCCTACGAGCAGTACTTC. Protein sequence: CASSQGVAYEQYF.

This clone has more than one count but fewer than ten. The chain joins TRBV19 to TRBJ1-2, with D tentatively TRBD1 (6 bases). The CDR3 extends over 17 amino acids. Germline CDR1 LNHDA, CDR2 SQIVND (reference sequence). The V end lost 3 bases, the J end lost 0 bases, and 17 bases lay between the germline ends. This CDR3 reads CASSISGQRKSNYGYTF. The CDR3 nucleotides are TGTGCCAGTAGTATCTCCGGACAGCGAAAATCTAACTATGGCTACACCTTC. Together with reference TRBV19 and TRBJ1-2, the CDR3 gives the full variable domain: DGGITQSPKYLFRKEGQNVTLSCEQNLNHDAMYWYRQDPGQGLRLIYYSQIVNDFQKGDIAEGYSVSREKKESFPLTVTSAQKNPTAFYLCASSISGQRKSNYGYTFGSGTRLTVV.

V usage is TRBV5-1 and J usage is TRBJ1-2; D is ambiguous. The CDR3 covers 14 residues. V dropped 3 bases and J dropped 4 bases, with 13 bases sitting between them. Germline V gene data show CDR1 as SGHRS and CDR2 as YFSETQ. The CDR3 loop is CASSSLLNSYGYTF. The CDR3 nucleotides read TGCGCCAGCAGCTCCTTACTGAACTCCTATGGCTACACCTTC.

J is TRBJ1-1 and V is TRBV5-5, with D tentatively TRBD1 (6 bases). Germline V gene sequence: CDR1 SGHKS, CDR2 YYEKEE (reference sequence). This CDR3 is built from 16 residues. V shed 6 bases and J shed 0 bases, with 18 bases lying between them. The CDR3 DNA follows: TGTGCCAGCACGCTAACGACAGGTAAAATGAACACTGAAGCTTTCTTT. As protein: CASTLTTGKMNTEAFF.

The V and J genes are TRBV6-1 and TRBJ1-6, with D unresolved. The germline V and J ends were trimmed by 1 base and 0 bases, with 7 bases remaining between them. CDR1 is MNHNS and CDR2 is SASEGT in the germline V gene. This CDR3 comprises 16 residues. In nucleotides, the CDR3 is TGTGCCAGCAGTGAAGGCCGGAGCTCCTATAATTCACCCCTCCACTTT. The encoded protein is CASSEGRSSYNSPLHF.

CDR3 nucleotide sequence: TGTGCCAGCAGTTTAGCCTCGGGGACTACCAATGAGCAGTTCTTC. Translated: CASSLASGTTNEQFF. V and J are TRBV27 and TRBJ2-1; TRBD2 aligns across 7 bases. The CDR3 runs 15 residues. CDR1 is MNHEY and CDR2 is SMNVEV in the germline V gene (reference sequence). V shed 2 bases, J shed 6 bases, and the junction held 7 bases outside the gene matches.

The chain uses TRBV7-2 and TRBJ2-7; 7 nucleotides agree with TRBD1. This CDR3 has 13 residues. The V segment lost 6 bases and the J segment 7 bases; nucleotides outside the gene matches: 9. Germline V gene lookup returns CDR1 SGHTA and CDR2 FQGNSA. The CDR3 nucleotides read TGTGCCAGCAGAAGACAGGGTATGGGGGAGCAGTACTTC. The encoded protein is CASRRQGMGEQYF.

The chain links TRBV7-9 to TRBJ2-7, with unresolved D. The length of the CDR3 is 12 residues. Germline assignment: CDR1 SEHNR and CDR2 FQNEAQ (reference sequence). V lost 5 bases to trimming and J lost 1 base, with 6 bases between them. The CDR3 bases are TGTGCCAGCAGCCCGCAGTCCTACGAGCAGTACTTC. Its protein product is CASSPQSYEQYF.

This clone was found a few times. The chain joins TRBV6-5 to TRBJ1-4, with D perhaps TRBD1 (5 bases). The CDR3 extends over 15 amino acids. V was clipped by 0 bases and J by 7 bases, with 12 bases between them. Germline CDR1 reads MNHEY; CDR2 reads SVGAGI. CDR3 amino acids: CASSYSWSGSEKLFF. In DNA, the CDR3 is TGTGCCAGCAGTTACTCGTGGTCAGGGTCTGAAAAACTGTTTTTT.

This clone was observed a few times. V usage is TRBV5-4 and J usage is TRBJ2-3, with D possibly TRBD2 on 6 matching bases. Trimming removed 4 bases from V and 3 bases from J, with 9 bases in between. CDR1 SGHNT and CDR2 YYREEE come from the germline V gene (reference sequence). This CDR3 contains 13 residues. As DNA, the CDR3 is TGTGCCAGCAGCAGGAGGGTAACAGATACGCAGTATTTT. Amino acids: CASSRRVTDTQYF.

This sequence joins TRBV6-5 and TRBJ1-5; the D gene is possibly TRBD1 (6 bases). Germline CDR1 is MNHEY and CDR2 is SVGAGI. There are 13 residues in the CDR3. V lost 6 bases to trimming and J lost 6 bases, with 12 bases between them. The CDR3 coding sequence is TGTGCCAGCAGCAAACAGGGTGCTCAGCCCCAGCATTTT. As protein: CASSKQGAQPQHF.

The rearrangement links TRBV9 to TRBJ1-3, with TRBD1 matching 7 bases. The trim removed 0 bases at V and 3 bases at J, leaving 15 bases unmatched. Germline loops: CDR1 SGDLS, CDR2 YYNGEE. The CDR3 runs to 19 residues. CDR3 coding DNA: TGTGCCAGCAGCGTAGACCAGGAAGGGGCAGGGGGAAGTGGAAACACCATATATTTT. Amino acids: CASSVDQEGAGGSGNTIYF.

J is TRBJ2-7 and V is TRBV25-1, with TRBD1 matching 7 bases. This CDR3 comprises 11 residues. V lost 9 bases to trimming and J lost 6 bases; unmatched junction nucleotides: 5. Per germline, CDR1 MGHDK and CDR2 SYGVNS. This chain's CDR3 is CASMRDSEQYF. DNA for the CDR3: TGTGCCAGTATGAGGGACAGCGAGCAGTACTTC.